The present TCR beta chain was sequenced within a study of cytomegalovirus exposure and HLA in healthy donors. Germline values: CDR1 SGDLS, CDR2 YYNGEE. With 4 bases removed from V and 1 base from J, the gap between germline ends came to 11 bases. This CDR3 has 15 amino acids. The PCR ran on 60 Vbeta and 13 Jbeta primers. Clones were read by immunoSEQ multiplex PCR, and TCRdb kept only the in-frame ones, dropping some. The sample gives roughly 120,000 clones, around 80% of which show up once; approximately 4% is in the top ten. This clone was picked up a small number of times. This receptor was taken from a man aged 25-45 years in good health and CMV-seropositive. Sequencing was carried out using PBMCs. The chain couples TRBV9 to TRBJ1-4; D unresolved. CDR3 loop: CASSPWLGTNEKLFF. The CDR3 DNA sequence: TGTGCCAGCAGCCCCTGGCTAGGAACTAATGAAAAACTGTTTTTT.